The 30 T cell receptor beta chains reported below all come from one sample, sequenced in a study of T cell responses to AZD1222 COVID-19 vaccine. Libraries were prepared by immunoSEQ multiplex PCR; TCRdb keeps only in-frame clonotypes and omits some of them. The table lists 150,000 to 200,000 clones, about 92% of them singletons. The specimen comprised peripheral blood, sampled on day 0 of AZD1222 vaccination. Receptor source: an adult in good health.

This clone is a singleton in its sample. The chain has TRBV18 and TRBJ1-3, with D tentatively TRBD1 (6 bases). The V and J ends lost 7 bases and 5 bases respectively, with 12 bases between them. The germline gives CDR1 KGHSH, CDR2 LQKENI. The CDR3 extends over 13 amino acids. CDR3 amino acids: CASFQGQRNTIYF. CDR3 sequence (DNA): TGTGCCAGCTTCCAGGGACAACGAAACACCATATATTTT.

This clone was seen only once. The genes are TRBV6-5 and TRBJ2-5; perhaps D is TRBD1 or TRBD2 (5 bases each). This CDR3 is 15 amino acids long. Germline V gives CDR1 MNHEY, CDR2 SVGAGI. Deletions cut 6 bases from V and 6 bases from J, with 20 bases between. The CDR3 DNA sequence: TGTGCCAGCAGGGGACCGGGGACGCCGCACCAGACCCAGTACTTC. This sequence encodes CASRGPGTPHQTQYF.

The chain couples TRBV6-4 to TRBJ2-3; tentatively, D is TRBD1 or TRBD2 (5 bases each). This CDR3 contains 14 residues. The ends were cut back, 2 bases at V and 4 bases at J, with 10 bases in the middle. Germline V gives CDR1 MRHNA, CDR2 SNTAGT. The CDR3 DNA reads TGTGCCAGCAGTGACAGGGGAGACGCAGATACGCAGTATTTT. This translates into CASSDRGDADTQYF.

The V call is TRBV5-8, the J call TRBJ1-6, with D maybe TRBD1 (6 bases). The CDR3 spans 15 residues. Trimming left V 4 bases short and J 8 bases short, with 16 bases between. Germline V gene data show CDR1 as SGHTS and CDR2 as YDEGEE. This CDR3 reads CASSPNSGGDSPLHF. In nucleotides, the CDR3 is TGTGCCAGCAGCCCCAACTCGGGGGGCGATTCACCCCTCCACTTT.

The rearrangement joins TRBV6-2 or TRBV6-3 to TRBJ1-1; no clear D. The germline V gene has CDR1 MNHEY and CDR2 SVGEGT. Trimming removed 5 bases at V and 7 bases at J, with 11 bases between. This CDR3 is built from 12 residues. The CDR3 here is CASSLTTGEAFF. The CDR3 DNA is TGTGCCAGCAGTCTGACGACTGGTGAAGCTTTCTTT.

The chain couples TRBV7-8 to TRBJ2-7; D call uncertain. The ends were cut back, 6 bases at V and 3 bases at J, with 9 bases in the middle. In germline, CDR1 is SGHVS, CDR2 FQNEAQ. The CDR3 contains 12 residues. This CDR3 reads CASRRADYEQYF. The CDR3 DNA reads as TGTGCCAGCAGACGAGCTGACTACGAGCAGTACTTC.

The J gene is TRBJ1-1, the V gene TRBV6-2 or TRBV6-3; no clear D. V was trimmed by 6 bases and J by 1 base, leaving 15 bases between them. This CDR3 has 15 residues. Germline assignment: CDR1 MNHEY and CDR2 SVGEGT. In DNA, the CDR3 is TGTGCCAGCAGCCCGAACCCCCCCCAGAACACTGAAGCTTTCTTT. As protein: CASSPNPPQNTEAFF.

The chain couples TRBV10-3 to TRBJ2-3; maybe TRBD2 (6 bases). CDR1 is ENHRY and CDR2 is SYGVKD in the germline V gene. V was pared by 8 bases and J by 4 bases, with 22 bases between. The CDR3 consists of 16 residues. CDR3 nucleotides: TGTGCCATCTTGCGGGGACGGGGCGGTCGGGCAGATACGCAGTATTTT. This encodes CAILRGRGGRADTQYF.

This chain links TRBV27 with TRBJ1-5, with TRBD1 identical over 7 bases. CDR1 MNHEY and CDR2 SMNVEV come from the germline V gene (reference sequence). The CDR3 consists of 16 residues. Trimming took 0 bases from V and 3 from J; bases not matched to a gene: 5. The CDR3 bases are TGTGCCAGCAGTTTATCCGCAGGGGGACACAATCAGCCCCAGCATTTT. Translating it yields CASSLSAGGHNQPQHF.

J is TRBJ2-1 and V is TRBV4-1, with TRBD2 as a possible D gene (5 bases). There are 15 residues in the CDR3. V dropped 1 base and J dropped 3 bases, with 10 bases sitting between them. Germline CDR1 and CDR2: MGHRA and YSYEKL. In nucleotides, the CDR3 is TGCGCCAGCAGCCAAGGGAGGTTTATCTACAATGAGCAGTTCTTC. Residues: CASSQGRFIYNEQFF.

This chain connects TRBV5-6 to TRBJ1-5; D is perhaps TRBD1 (6 bases). CDR1 and CDR2 from the germline V gene are SGHDT and YYEEEE. CDR3 length equals 13 residues. The V and J ends lost 3 bases and 9 bases respectively, with 13 bases between them. CDR3 in DNA: TGTGCCAGCAGCTCGGACAGCCGAGGGCCCCAGCATTTT. Its protein product is CASSSDSRGPQHF.

A note on this clone: Within the sample, other DNA sequences also encode this same CDR3. The chain combines TRBV28 with TRBJ1-1; D ambiguous. V lost 6 bases and J lost 3, with 11 bases in between. CDR3 length: 13 amino acids. Germline V CDR1 and CDR2: MDHEN, SYDVKM. CDR3 DNA: TGTGCCAGCAGCCGAGGCGGGGACACTGAAGCTTTCTTT. Amino acid sequence: CASSRGGDTEAFF. Variable domain in full (rest from reference TRBV28 and TRBJ1-1): DVKVTQSSRYLVKRTGEKVFLECVQDMDHENMFWYRQDPGLGLRLIYFSYDVKMKEKGDIPEGYSVSREKKERFSLILESASTNQTSMYLCASSRGGDTEAFFGQGTRLTVV.

This chain joins TRBV3-1 (or the pseudogene TRBV3-2) and TRBJ1-1; weak D call: TRBD1 (5 bases). Trimming stripped 4 bases from V and 5 bases from J, with 17 bases between. In germline, CDR1 is LGHDT, CDR2 YNNKEL (reference sequence). The CDR3 has 15 residues. The CDR3 DNA reads TGTGCCAGCAGCCTCAGAGGGGTTCTAGGTACTGAAGCTTTCTTT. Encoded protein: CASSLRGVLGTEAFF.

The gene calls are TRBV25-1 and TRBJ2-3; 9 nucleotides align to TRBD1. CDR3 size: 15 residues. V lost 5 bases and J lost 3; bases outside the gene matches: 6. Germline V lookup: CDR1 MGHDK, CDR2 SYGVNS. CDR3 bases: TGTGCCAGCAGTAGACAGGGGGTCGCAACAGATACGCAGTATTTT. Translation: CASSRQGVATDTQYF.

The V and J genes are TRBV5-1 and TRBJ2-7; D gene ambiguous. The CDR3 runs 13 residues. Deletions cut 3 bases from V and 5 bases from J, with 12 bases between. Germline lookup yields CDR1 SGHRS and CDR2 YFSETQ. For the CDR3, the DNA is TGCGCCAGCAGCTCCTGGACCTGGGACGAGCAGTACTTC. It translates to CASSSWTWDEQYF.

V gene TRBV29-1 combines with J gene TRBJ1-1; no definite D call. V was clipped by 4 bases and J by 0 bases, with 6 bases between them. The CDR3 is 12 amino acids. The germline V gene has CDR1 SQVTM and CDR2 ANQGSEA. CDR3 nucleotides: TGCAGCGTTGGGGCGGTGAACACTGAAGCTTTCTTT. The encoded protein is CSVGAVNTEAFF. The full variable domain, in which reference TRBV29-1 and TRBJ1-1 provide the parts outside the CDR3, is SAVISQKPSRDICQRGTSLTIQCQVDSQVTMMFWYRQQPGQSLTLIATANQGSEATYESGFVIDKFPISRPNLTFSTLTVSNMSPEDSSIYLCSVGAVNTEAFFGQGTRLTVV.

DNA of the CDR3: TGTGCCGCCAGCACAGCTTATAATTCACCCCTCCACTTT. It is translated as CAASTAYNSPLHF. V and J are TRBV19 and TRBJ1-6; D is undetermined. V lost 11 bases and J 4 bases, leaving 12 bases between the germline ends. The CDR3 is made up of 13 amino acids. The germline V gene encodes CDR1 LNHDA and CDR2 SQIVND (reference sequence).

The chain carries TRBV28 and TRBJ2-5; D perhaps matches TRBD2 (6 bases). Germline CDR1 reads MDHEN; CDR2 reads SYDVKM. This CDR3 has 12 amino acids. The V end was cut by 6 bases, the J end by 3 bases, with 8 bases between. The CDR3 spells CASRVAEETQYF. DNA for the CDR3: TGTGCCAGCAGAGTAGCGGAAGAGACCCAGTACTTC.

The chain combines TRBV30 with TRBJ1-4, with TRBD1 matching over 7 bases. This CDR3 has 15 amino acids. Losses at the gene ends were 2 bases for V and 4 bases for J; bases not matched to a gene: 7. Germline V gene lookup returns CDR1 GTSNPN and CDR2 SVGIG (reference sequence). The CDR3 DNA reads as TGTGCCTGGAGTTCCCTCCGACAGGGTAATGAAAAACTGTTTTTT. It encodes CAWSSLRQGNEKLFF.

The chain joins TRBV12-3 or TRBV12-4 to TRBJ2-3, with 7 nucleotides matching TRBD2. The trim removed 5 bases at V and 7 bases at J, leaving 3 bases unmatched. This CDR3 spans 12 amino acids. CDR3 nucleotide sequence: TGTGCCAGCAGTCGAGCGGGGAATACGCAGTATTTT. It translates to CASSRAGNTQYF.

The chain uses TRBV14 and TRBJ1-1; D is unresolved. The V end lost 2 bases, the J end lost 2 bases, and 6 bases lay between the germline ends. The CDR3 contains 13 residues. The V gene's germline CDR1 is SGHDN and CDR2 FVKESK. The CDR3 bases are TGTGCCAGCAGCCAAACGCTTAACACTGAAGCTTTCTTT. Residues: CASSQTLNTEAFF.

The chain employs TRBV2 and TRBJ1-4; 12 bases fit TRBD1. The CDR3 extends over 19 amino acids. Trimming at V came to 7 bases and at J to 0 bases, leaving 12 bases not matched to a gene. The V gene's germline CDR1 is SNHLY and CDR2 FYNNEI. Here the CDR3 reads CASNKGDRGRRSTNEKLFF. The DNA for the CDR3 is TGTGCCAGCAACAAAGGGGACAGGGGGCGCCGGTCAACTAATGAAAAACTGTTTTTT. Complete variable domain (other parts from reference TRBV2 and TRBJ1-4): EPEVTQTPSHQVTQMGQEVILRCVPISNHLYFYWYRQILGQKVEFLVSFYNNEISEKSEIFDDQFSVERPDGSNFTLKIRSTKLEDSAMYFCASNKGDRGRRSTNEKLFFGSGTQLSVL.

The J gene is TRBJ2-2, the V gene TRBV30; 11 bases map to TRBD1. Germline V gene lookup returns CDR1 GTSNPN and CDR2 SVGIG (reference sequence). This CDR3 comprises 17 residues. The junction had 11 bases not matched to a gene; V was cut back by 3 bases and J by 5 bases. CDR3 DNA sequence: TGTGCCTGGAGGCGGACAGGGGGCTTGTTGGGTACCGGGGAGCTGTTTTTT. It codes for CAWRRTGGLLGTGELFF.

The CDR3 DNA is TGTGCCAGCAGCAAAGCGGGACTAAGTTACAATGAGCAGTTCTTC. This sequence encodes CASSKAGLSYNEQFF. The rearrangement links TRBV6-2 or TRBV6-3 to TRBJ2-1; 7 bases fit TRBD2. The CDR3 covers 15 residues. Germline-derived CDR1 and CDR2 are MNHEY and SVGEGT. J gave up 4 bases and V 6 bases, and 9 bases lay outside the gene matches.

V and J are TRBV7-9 and TRBJ1-2; the match to TRBD1 covers 10 bases. Unmatched junction bases numbered 6, after V lost 5 bases and J lost 6 bases. Germline V gives CDR1 SEHNR, CDR2 FQNEAQ (reference sequence). There are 14 residues in the CDR3. The CDR3 reads CASSMPDRGHGYTF. The DNA of the CDR3 is TGTGCCAGCAGCATGCCCGACAGGGGGCATGGCTACACCTTC.

The sample holds one count of this clone. The chain carries TRBV2 and TRBJ1-6; D may be TRBD1 (6 bases). V dropped 5 bases and J dropped 9 bases, with 17 bases sitting between them. The CDR3 has 15 amino acids. Looked up from germline, CDR1 is SNHLY and CDR2 is FYNNEI. This CDR3 is CASSPADRKISPLHF. The CDR3 DNA reads TGTGCCAGCAGTCCAGCGGACAGAAAAATTTCACCCCTCCACTTT.

The chain is built from TRBV7-8 and TRBJ1-2; 7 positions agree with TRBD1. Germline V CDR1 and CDR2: SGHVS, FQNEAQ. The CDR3 has 15 residues. V was pared by 1 base and J by 2 bases, with 4 bases of the junction left unmatched. The CDR3 is CASSLGSTGNYGYTF. CDR3 sequence (DNA): TGTGCCAGCAGCTTAGGATCGACAGGGAACTATGGCTACACCTTC.

The chain recombines TRBV20-1 with TRBJ1-6, with D hard to call. The germline gives CDR1 DFQATT, CDR2 SNEGSKA (reference sequence). The CDR3 spans 11 residues. V gave up 4 bases and J gave up 10 bases, with 8 bases separating them. The CDR3 DNA reads as TGCAGTGCTAAATCGGGGTCACCCCTCCACTTT. Translated, it gives CSAKSGSPLHF.

The chain links TRBV28 to TRBJ1-4; D gene uncertain. The germline V and J ends were trimmed by 5 bases and 7 bases, with 14 bases remaining between them. Germline assignment: CDR1 MDHEN and CDR2 SYDVKM. The CDR3 consists of 14 residues. CDR3 DNA: TGTGCCAGCAGTAACGGCCTACCGAGTGAAAAACTGTTTTTT. It translates to CASSNGLPSEKLFF. Full variable domain (outside the CDR3, taken from reference TRBV28 and TRBJ1-4): DVKVTQSSRYLVKRTGEKVFLECVQDMDHENMFWYRQDPGLGLRLIYFSYDVKMKEKGDIPEGYSVSREKKERFSLILESASTNQTSMYLCASSNGLPSEKLFFGSGTQLSVL.

The V and J genes are TRBV10-3 and TRBJ1-1; weak D call: TRBD1 (5 bases). The CDR3 runs to 16 residues. CDR1 is ENHRY and CDR2 is SYGVKD in the germline V gene. V was trimmed by 6 bases and J by 0 bases, leaving 17 bases between them. The CDR3 here is CAIRKTGTDVNTEAFF. CDR3 sequence (DNA): TGTGCCATCAGAAAAACCGGGACGGATGTGAACACTGAAGCTTTCTTT.